The source of this T cell receptor beta chain is a study of T-cell reconstitution after alpha-beta-depleted transplantation in children. Study-wide findings and caveats: Several patients had high TCRbeta diversity at day 60; it came from surviving recipient T cells and thymic progenitors. A year had passed since transplant, and T-cell counts and diversity by then came mostly from newly produced T cells. The study reportedly traced alpha-beta T cells about two months after transplant to several hundred expanded graft clones.

CDR1 and CDR2 (germline): MDHEN, SYDVKM. V trimming: 7 bases; J trimming: 4 bases; junction bases outside the gene matches: 9. This CDR3 is 14 amino acids long. Library preparation (for TCRbeta) was performed with unique molecular identifiers. TCRdb used MiXCR to reprocess the PCR reads, holding one entry per CDR3 protein. The sample holds approximately 520,000 distinct CDR3 sequences, about an eighth seen once. Notes on this clonotype: What it binds is not known.

The chain has TRBV28 and TRBJ2-7; 8 positions match TRBD2. The sample in question was PBMCs, mostly from graft donor cells, obtained 180 days after TCRalphabeta/CD19-depleted stem cell transplant. This clonotype was sampled from a female patient under 10 years old who had a stem cell transplant for aplastic anemia, so the T cells may come from the graft donor. The CDR3 sequence: CASNKAGATYEQYF. The CDR3 nucleotides are TGTGCCAGCAACAAAGCGGGAGCCACGTACGAGCAGTACTTC.